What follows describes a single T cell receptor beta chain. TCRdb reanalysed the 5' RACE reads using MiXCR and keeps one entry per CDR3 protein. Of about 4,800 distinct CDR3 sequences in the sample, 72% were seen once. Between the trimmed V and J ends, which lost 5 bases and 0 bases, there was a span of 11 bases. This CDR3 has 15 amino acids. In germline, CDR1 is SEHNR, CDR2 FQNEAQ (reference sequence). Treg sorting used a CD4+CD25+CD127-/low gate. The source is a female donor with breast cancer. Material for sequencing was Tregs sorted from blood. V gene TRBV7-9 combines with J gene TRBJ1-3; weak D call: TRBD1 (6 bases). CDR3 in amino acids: CASSTRTVSGNTIYF. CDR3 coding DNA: TGTGCCAGCAGCACAAGGACAGTCTCTGGAAACACCATATATTTT.